This T cell receptor beta chain was captured by sequencing in a study of blood T cell repertoires in COVID-19. Overall study: Both acute and convalescent COVID-19 samples were obtained from the United States, Italy and Spain.

Germline CDR1 SGHAT, CDR2 FQNNGV. Trimming took 3 bases from V and 5 from J, leaving 10 bases between them. This CDR3 comprises 14 residues. Seattle researchers signed up patients amid active infection and tracked them longitudinally. In the authors' workflow: Amplification of reference gene primers provided the estimated nucleated cell counts. Clones were sequenced by immunoSEQ multiplex PCR, and TCRdb holds only the in-frame ones, with some missing. V, J and clone size were drawn from that table, and D and trimming were deduced from the DNA. The sample gives roughly 160,000 clones, approximately 86% of which show up once; 6.9% is in the top ten.

The chain joins TRBV11-2 to TRBJ1-4, with no clear D. The sample consisted of peripheral blood. The sequence was collected from an elderly man with COVID-19, enrolled during active disease. The CDR3 nucleotides read TGTGCCAGCAGCTTGCGGGTCACCAATGAAAAACTGTTTTTT. Translation gives CASSLRVTNEKLFF.